Listed below are T cell receptor beta chains from one sample, sequenced in a study of human T cells and chemical hapten exposure. TCRdb independently ran MiXCR on the RACE reads; one entry per CDR3 protein. The sample records over 35,000 distinct CDR3 sequences, about an eighth being singletons. The sample in question was whole blood, obtained in connection with sensitization to the hapten diphenylcyclopropenone (DPC). Receptors were obtained from a woman aged 40 to 50 with alopecia areata. Some clones in this sample may be carry-over from other donors' samples. The CDR3 runs from the conserved cysteine through the conserved F or W. D genes are given only for firm matches. The size field is filled for only some rows; it gives once, few, many or a size class.

NA TRBJ2-7 TRBV10-3 TRBD1 TGTGCCGTCCGGGACAGCGACTACGAGCAGTACTTC CAVRDSDYEQYF
many TRBJ2-1 TRBV11-3 NA TGTGCCAGCAGCGCGCGCGGGAATGAGCAGTTCTTC CASSARGNEQFF
NA TRBJ2-5 TRBV10-3 TRBD2 TGTGCCATCAGTGGGACTAGCGGTCAAGAGACCCAGTACTTC CAISGTSGQETQYF
NA TRBJ2-5 TRBV28 TRBD2 TGTGCCAGCAGTTTGGGGCTAGCGGGTAGTGAGACCCAGTACTTC CASSLGLAGSETQYF
many TRBJ1-6 TRBV9 NA TGTGCCAGCAGCGTAGGCTCTACGTCGGGGTCACCCCTCCACTTT CASSVGSTSGSPLHF
few TRBJ2-1 TRBV28 NA TGTGCCAGCAGTCTCCTCTATGAGCAGTTCTTC CASSLLYEQFF
many TRBJ1-2 TRBV28 NA TGTGCCAGCAGGGCGAGGGGAGGCTACACCTTC CASRARGGYTF
many TRBJ2-5 TRBV4-1 NA TGCGCCAGCAGCCAAGAGGCTCGGCTACAAGAGACCCAGTACTTC CASSQEARLQETQYF
many TRBJ1-1 TRBV5-1 TRBD1 TGCGCCAGCAGCATACAGGGGGCGGACGCGAACACTGAAGCTTTCTTT CASSIQGADANTEAFF
few TRBJ2-1 TRBV29-1 NA TGCAGCGTTGAAAGATACAATGAGCAGTTCTTC CSVERYNEQFF